The entry that follows covers one T cell receptor beta chain sequence. The source of the sample is a study of memory CD4+ T cells and cytomegalovirus serostatus. The CDR3 contains 17 residues. Germline CDR1 is LGHNT and CDR2 is FRNRAP. J was trimmed by 4 bases and V by 0 bases; bases with no gene match: 6. TCRdb keeps only in-frame clones here, not all; method: immunoSEQ multiplex PCR. Of 40,000 or so clones detected, approximately 78% appear once; the ten largest clones hold 0.75% to 0.9%. The sort gate was single viable CD3+CD4+CD8-CD45RO+ cells for memory CD4+ T cells. This sequence was found in an adult in good health and CMV-seronegative. The sequencing input was memory CD4+ T cells from blood. V and J are TRBV12-5 and TRBJ2-2; TRBD2 matches 9 bases. The CDR3 region has the DNA TGTGCTAGTGGTTTGGTGGCGGGAGGGTTGGGCACCGGGGAGCTGTTTTTT. This encodes CASGLVAGGLGTGELFF.